This T cell receptor beta chain is from a study of cytomegalovirus exposure and HLA in healthy donors. Trimming cost V 5 bases and J 2 bases, with 19 bases left between them. The CDR3 spans 16 residues. CDR1 and CDR2 from the germline V gene are MGHRA and YSYEKL. The study ran its PCR with 60 Vbeta and 13 Jbeta primers. Libraries were prepared by immunoSEQ multiplex PCR; TCRdb keeps only in-frame clonotypes and omits some of them. The sample shows over 80,000 clones, 73% of them seen only once. V usage is TRBV4-1 and J usage is TRBJ2-7; maybe TRBD1 (5 bases). The sequence came from a man between 40 and 49 years old in good health and CMV-seronegative. The sample comprised PBMCs. The CDR3 DNA reads as TGCGCCAGCAGCGAAAGGAGAAGGCAGGGCCCCTACGAGCAGTACTTC. It is translated as CASSERRRQGPYEQYF.